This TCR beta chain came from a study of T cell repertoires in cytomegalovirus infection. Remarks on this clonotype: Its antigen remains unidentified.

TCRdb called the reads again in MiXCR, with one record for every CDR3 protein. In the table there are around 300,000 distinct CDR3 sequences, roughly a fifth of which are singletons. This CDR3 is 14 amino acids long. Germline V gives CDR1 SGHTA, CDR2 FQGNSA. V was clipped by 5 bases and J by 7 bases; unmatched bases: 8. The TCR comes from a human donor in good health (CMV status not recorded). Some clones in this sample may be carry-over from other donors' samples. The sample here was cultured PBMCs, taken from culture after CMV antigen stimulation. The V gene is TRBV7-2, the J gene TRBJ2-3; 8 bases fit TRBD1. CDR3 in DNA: TGTGCCAGCAGCGCAAGGACAGGGCAATATACGCAGTATTTT. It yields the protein CASSARTGQYTQYF.